This T cell receptor beta chain was identified during a study of CD8 T cells in ankylosing spondylitis. Overall study results and limits: Seemingly distinctive of ankylosing spondylitis blood was a TCR beta motif formed by eight highly homologous variants.

Germline lookup yields CDR1 SGHKS and CDR2 YYEKEE (reference sequence). V was clipped by 1 base and J by 3 bases, with 10 bases between them. The CDR3 extends over 14 amino acids. This clonotype was found many times. What it binds is unknown. TCRdb re-called the 5' RACE reads with MiXCR, one entry per CDR3 protein. The sample lists some 330,000 distinct CDR3 sequences, 6.5% to 10% occurring once. J is TRBJ2-5 and V is TRBV5-5; D possibly corresponds to TRBD1 (5 bases). The TCR comes from a male donor with ankylosing spondylitis. Sequencing used blood, either unsorted or a sorted T cell fraction (not recorded which). The CDR3 bases are TGTGCCAGCAGCTTGAAGGTCAGGGAAGAGACCCAGTACTTC. Encoded protein: CASSLKVREETQYF.